The next 18 T cell receptor beta chains were all read from a single sample in a study of blood T cells in healthy people across ages. Primers used in a second PCR of roughly 6 to 12 cycles were a sample-barcoded 5' primer and a J-beta primer mix. MiXCR was run by TCRdb on the 5' RACE reads, yielding one entry per CDR3 protein. Here the sample spans 750,000 to 950,000 distinct CDR3 sequences, roughly 50% being singletons. What was sequenced was blood. The receptors derive from a man older than 75 in good health.

The rearrangement uses TRBV25-1 and TRBJ1-2, with 9 bases identical to TRBD1. The CDR3 covers 20 residues. CDR1 and CDR2 from the germline V gene are MGHDK and SYGVNS. V trimming: 2 bases; J trimming: 4 bases; junction bases outside the gene matches: 20. CDR3 in amino acids: CASSETLTGTGRSGGYGYTF. The CDR3, as DNA: TGTGCCAGCAGTGAAACCCTCACCGGGACAGGGAGGTCGGGTGGCTATGGCTACACCTTC.

This clonotype was counted many times. Here the CDR3 DNA reads TGTGCCAGCAGGCAGGGATTGGACGGCACTGAAGCTTTCTTT. As protein: CASRQGLDGTEAFF. The chain couples TRBV2 to TRBJ1-1, with D possibly TRBD1 on 5 matching bases. CDR3 length: 14 residues. The V gene's germline CDR1 is SNHLY and CDR2 FYNNEI. The V end was cut by 6 bases, the J end by 4 bases, with 15 bases between.

The J gene is TRBJ2-1, the V gene TRBV9; 10 bases are shared with TRBD2. The CDR3 loop spans 15 amino acids. Germline CDR1 is SGDLS and CDR2 is YYNGEE. V was pared by 4 bases and J by 6 bases, with 7 bases of the junction left unmatched. CDR3: CASSTSGRGFNEQFF. The DNA of the CDR3 is TGTGCCAGCAGCACGAGCGGGAGGGGGTTCAATGAGCAGTTCTTC.

A few counts support this clonotype. J is TRBJ2-7 and V is TRBV7-2, with 12 nucleotides matching TRBD2. This CDR3 has 15 residues. Trimming cost V 3 bases and J 6 bases; bases outside gene matches: 6. Germline values: CDR1 SGHTA, CDR2 FQGNSA. CDR3 bases: TGTGCCAGCAGCTTCGAGCCGGGACTAGCGGGCGAGCAGTACTTC. It yields the protein CASSFEPGLAGEQYF.

The genes are TRBV20-1 and TRBJ2-1; a possible D gene is TRBD2 (5 bases). The CDR3 contains 13 residues. With 1 base removed from V and 8 bases from J, the gap between germline ends came to 12 bases. The V gene's germline CDR1 is DFQATT and CDR2 SNEGSKA (reference sequence). CDR3 nucleotide sequence: TGCAGTGCTAGAGGGAGGAAGGTTGATGAGCAGTTCTTC. Residues: CSARGRKVDEQFF.

This clonotype has only a few counts. CDR3 amino acids: CASIAAGGREQYF. CDR3 in DNA: TGTGCCAGCATAGCAGCGGGAGGCCGCGAGCAGTACTTC. This chain links TRBV6-5 with TRBJ2-7, with 9 bases lining up with TRBD2. Germline assignment: CDR1 MNHEY and CDR2 SVGAGI. This CDR3 has 13 amino acids. V lost 7 bases to trimming and J lost 6 bases; unmatched junction nucleotides: 7.

This clonotype was picked up a small number of times. This CDR3 is CASSSPRGSQYF. Written as DNA, the CDR3 is TGTGCCAGCAGTTCCCCCCGGGGGTCGCAGTACTTC. The chain joins TRBV6-5 to TRBJ2-5, with a possible D match to TRBD2 (6 bases). This CDR3 spans 12 amino acids. Deletions cut 4 bases from V and 11 bases from J, with 14 bases between. The germline V gene encodes CDR1 MNHEY and CDR2 SVGAGI.

The genes are TRBV19 and TRBJ2-4; a weak D match, TRBD2 (5 bases). TRBJ2-5 explains the end of the DNA better; the J call may be wrong. Germline V gives CDR1 LNHDA, CDR2 SQIVND (reference sequence). The CDR3 spans 14 residues. Here the CDR3 reads CASSMRRLLETQYF. CDR3 coding DNA: TGTGCCAGTAGTATGAGGAGGTTACTCGAGACCCAGTACTTC.

This clonotype was seen once. V gene TRBV7-3 combines with J gene TRBJ2-1, with 12 bases that match TRBD2. The germline CDR1 and CDR2 sequences are SGHTA and FQGTGA. CDR3 length: 17 amino acids. Germline trimming cut 5 bases from V and 8 bases from J; bases unmatched to any gene: 13. The CDR3 spells CASSRARLAGAGDEQFF. CDR3 DNA sequence: TGTGCCAGCAGCCGCGCCCGACTAGCGGGAGCGGGGGATGAGCAGTTCTTC.

The J gene is TRBJ2-7, the V gene TRBV29-1; 7 bases fit TRBD2. Trimming cost V 5 bases and J 7 bases; bases outside gene matches: 17. Germline values: CDR1 SQVTM, CDR2 ANQGSEA. This CDR3 contains 15 residues. The CDR3 nucleotides are TGCAGCGTTCTTCCCAGAGCGGGAAATTACAATGAGCAGTACTTC. It translates to CSVLPRAGNYNEQYF.

This clonotype was detected only a few times. This rearrangement joins TRBV20-1 to TRBJ2-6; D call uncertain. The germline V gene encodes CDR1 DFQATT and CDR2 SNEGSKA (reference sequence). With 5 bases removed from V and 0 bases from J, the gap between germline ends came to 11 bases. CDR3 length: 15 residues. CDR3 nucleotides: TGCAGTGCTGATGGACGACACTCTGGGGCCAACGTCCTGACTTTC. Translation gives CSADGRHSGANVLTF.

The chain carries TRBV20-1 and TRBJ2-5; TRBD1 aligns across 10 bases. CDR1 and CDR2 from the germline V gene are DFQATT and SNEGSKA (reference sequence). J was trimmed by 1 base and V by 6 bases; bases with no gene match: 14. The CDR3 has 17 amino acids. The CDR3 here is CSAAGTGDPFLQETQYF. Written as DNA, the CDR3 is TGCAGTGCGGCCGGGACAGGGGACCCCTTCCTCCAAGAGACCCAGTACTTC.

The chain joins TRBV21-1 to TRBJ2-7. TRBV21-1 is an annotated pseudogene. The CDR3 length is 15 residues. CDR3 bases: TGTGCCAGCAGCAAAGATGGCCTCGTGACCCCCGGGCAGTACTTC. Protein product: CASSKDGLVTPGQYF.

V usage is TRBV27 and J usage is TRBJ2-2, with D unclear. Trimming took off 4 bases at V and 0 bases at J, with 9 bases between the two ends. CDR3 length: 15 residues. Per germline, CDR1 MNHEY and CDR2 SMNVEV (reference sequence). The CDR3 DNA reads TGTGCCAGCAGTTCTACTCCTGCGAACACCGGGGAGCTGTTTTTT. Translation: CASSSTPANTGELFF.

V gene TRBV10-2 combines with J gene TRBJ1-4; D ambiguous. Germline V gene lookup returns CDR1 WSHSY and CDR2 SAAADI. Trimming left V 11 bases short and J 1 base short, with 11 bases between. This CDR3 contains 13 residues. The CDR3 DNA sequence: TGCGCCGTTCCAGGCGGAACTAATGAAAAACTGTTTTTT. Translation: CAVPGGTNEKLFF.

The V call is TRBV5-1, the J call TRBJ2-4, with D hard to call. Per germline, CDR1 SGHRS and CDR2 YFSETQ. The CDR3 is 15 residues long. Trimming removed 4 bases from V and 1 base from J, with 12 bases in between. CDR3 amino acids: CASSHFQGAKNIQYF. Written as DNA, the CDR3 is TGCGCCAGCAGCCATTTTCAAGGGGCCAAAAACATTCAGTACTTC.

The V call is TRBV3-1, the J call TRBJ2-1, with 7 bases aligning to TRBD2. The junction had 10 bases not matched to a gene; V was cut back by 1 base and J by 4 bases. Looked up from germline, CDR1 is LGHDT and CDR2 is YNNKEL (reference sequence). This CDR3 is built from 17 residues. CDR3 nucleotides: TGTGCCAGCAGCCAAGTCGGCGGGTCTAGCGGATACAATGAGCAGTTCTTC. Its protein is CASSQVGGSSGYNEQFF.

The rearrangement links TRBV7-9 to TRBJ2-1, with 10 bases matching TRBD1. The V gene end was trimmed by 3 bases and the J gene end by 4 bases; junction bases not matched to a gene: 6. In germline, CDR1 is SEHNR, CDR2 FQNEAQ (reference sequence). This CDR3 is built from 16 residues. The CDR3 DNA follows: TGTGCCAGCAGCTTGGGACAGGGGTTGGGATACAATGAGCAGTTCTTC. As protein: CASSLGQGLGYNEQFF.